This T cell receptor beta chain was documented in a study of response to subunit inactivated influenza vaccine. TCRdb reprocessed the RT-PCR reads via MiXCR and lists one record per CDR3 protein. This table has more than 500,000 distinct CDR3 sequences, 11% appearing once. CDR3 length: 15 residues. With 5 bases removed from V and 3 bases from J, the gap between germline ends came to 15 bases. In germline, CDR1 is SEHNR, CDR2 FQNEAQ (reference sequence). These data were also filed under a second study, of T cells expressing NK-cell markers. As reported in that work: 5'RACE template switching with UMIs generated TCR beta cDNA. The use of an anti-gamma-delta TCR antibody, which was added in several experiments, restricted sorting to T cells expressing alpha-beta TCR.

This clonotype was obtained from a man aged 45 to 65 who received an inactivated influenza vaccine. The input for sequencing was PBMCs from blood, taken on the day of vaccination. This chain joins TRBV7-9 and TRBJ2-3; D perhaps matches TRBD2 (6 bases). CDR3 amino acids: CASSPRGALTDTQYF. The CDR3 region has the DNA TGTGCCAGCAGCCCCCGCGGGGCGTTAACAGATACGCAGTATTTT.